The 32 T cell receptor beta chains given below trace back to one sample, sequenced in a study of blood T cell repertoires in COVID-19. Measured with immunoSEQ multiplex PCR; TCRdb has only the in-frame clones, and not every one. The sample records 65,000 to 95,000 clones, over 80% being singletons. Input material: peripheral blood. These TCRs come from a man aged 80 or over with active or convalescent COVID-19.

The gene calls are TRBV5-1 and TRBJ2-1; TRBD1 matches at 9 bases. CDR1 and CDR2 (germline): SGHRS, YFSETQ. Germline trimming cut 3 bases from V and 10 bases from J; bases unmatched to any gene: 11. The CDR3 contains 15 residues. DNA of the CDR3: TGCGCCAGCAGCTCTGTTGGGGGACAGGGCGGCGAGCAGTTCTTC. Translating it yields CASSSVGGQGGEQFF.

This clone was seen a single time. The V and J genes are TRBV24-1 and TRBJ1-5; 10 bases line up with TRBD1. This CDR3 is 18 amino acids long. Germline V lookup: CDR1 KGHDR, CDR2 SFDVKD. V trimming: 4 bases; J trimming: 6 bases; junction bases outside the gene matches: 14. In nucleotides, the CDR3 is TGTGCCACCAGTGAGAGAACCGTCCGGGACAGGGGAAGTCAGCCCCAGCATTTT. Its translation is CATSERTVRDRGSQPQHF.

The chain is built from TRBV5-1 and TRBJ1-6; the D is unclear. Trimming left V 2 bases short and J 0 bases short, with 18 bases between. This CDR3 is built from 19 residues. The germline gives CDR1 SGHRS, CDR2 YFSETQ. In DNA, the CDR3 is TGCGCCAGCAGCTTAAGTTTGAGGGCAGGATACTCCTATAATTCACCCCTCCACTTT. Translated, it gives CASSLSLRAGYSYNSPLHF.

In its sample, this clone was seen a few times. Within the sample, other DNA sequences also encode this same CDR3. The V gene is TRBV18, the J gene TRBJ1-5, with D possibly being TRBD1 (6 bases). V lost 3 bases and J lost 4, with 7 bases in between. CDR1 KGHSH and CDR2 LQKENI come from the germline V gene. This CDR3 region has 13 residues. CDR3 in amino acids: CASSPGQNQPQHF. Here the CDR3 DNA reads TGTGCCAGCTCACCGGGACAAAATCAGCCCCAGCATTTT.

The V call is TRBV5-1, the J call TRBJ1-1, with a possible D match to TRBD1 (5 bases). CDR1 and CDR2 from the germline V gene are SGHRS and YFSETQ. Deletions cut 0 bases from V and 2 bases from J, with 8 bases between. This CDR3 region has 14 residues. The CDR3 DNA reads as TGCGCCAGCAGCTTGGTGGGGGGAAACACTGAAGCTTTCTTT. Translated: CASSLVGGNTEAFF.

This chain uses TRBV9 with TRBJ1-2; D remains unclear. Germline V gives CDR1 SGDLS, CDR2 YYNGEE. The CDR3 is made up of 16 amino acids. V shed 0 bases and J shed 1 base, with 13 bases lying between them. The CDR3 DNA is TGTGCCAGCAGCGTAGCTACCCGGTACCTTAACTATGGCTACACCTTC. Its protein is CASSVATRYLNYGYTF.

The chain uses TRBV10-3 and TRBJ2-7; perhaps TRBD1 as D (6 bases). The ends were cut back, 6 bases at V and 5 bases at J, with 20 bases in the middle. Germline loops: CDR1 ENHRY, CDR2 SYGVKD. The length of the CDR3 is 15 residues. The CDR3 DNA is TGTGCCATCAGCAGACAGGAGTCCTCGGCTAACGAGCAGTACGTC. Translation: CAISRQESSANEQYV.

The V call is TRBV5-1, the J call TRBJ2-2; TRBD1 is a possible D gene (6 bases). The CDR3 extends over 15 amino acids. Trimming removed 4 bases from V and 6 bases from J, with 16 bases in between. CDR1 SGHRS and CDR2 YFSETQ come from the germline V gene. In nucleotides, the CDR3 is TGCGCCAGCAGCGCTGGACAGTTTTTTCCCGGGGAGCTGTTTTTT. Encoded protein: CASSAGQFFPGELFF.

The chain combines TRBV6-1 with TRBJ2-5; 14 nucleotides align to TRBD2. This CDR3 has 17 residues. V lost 1 base to trimming and J lost 0 bases; unmatched junction nucleotides: 1. Per the germline V gene, CDR1 is MNHNS and CDR2 is SASEGT. The CDR3 sequence: CASSEGTSGGYQETQYF. Written as DNA, the CDR3 is TGTGCCAGCAGTGAAGGGACTAGCGGGGGGTACCAAGAGACCCAGTACTTC.

The rearrangement joins TRBV7-8 to TRBJ2-5; D perhaps matches TRBD1 (6 bases). The germline V gene has CDR1 SGHVS and CDR2 FQNEAQ. V lost 5 bases and J lost 1, with 14 bases in between. This CDR3 is 15 amino acids long. As DNA, the CDR3 is TGTGCCAGCAGCGCACTCTGGACAGTCCAAGAGACCCAGTACTTC. This sequence encodes CASSALWTVQETQYF.

The rearrangement uses TRBV27 and TRBJ2-2, with D perhaps matching TRBD1 (6 bases). Per germline, CDR1 MNHEY and CDR2 SMNVEV (reference sequence). The CDR3 totals 15 residues. V was cut by 2 bases and J by 4 bases, with 11 bases left in between. In nucleotides, the CDR3 is TGTGCCAGCAGTTTACAGGGGTTTCGCACCGGGGAGCTGTTTTTT. Its translation is CASSLQGFRTGELFF.

The chain combines TRBV9 with TRBJ2-5; D perhaps matches TRBD2 (6 bases). The germline CDR1 and CDR2 sequences are SGDLS and YYNGEE. The CDR3 extends over 16 amino acids. V lost 0 bases and J 1 base, leaving 13 bases between the germline ends. CDR3 region: CASSVALGSGQETQYF. The CDR3 DNA reads as TGTGCCAGCAGCGTAGCTCTCGGGAGTGGCCAAGAGACCCAGTACTTC.

The V call is TRBV7-9, the J call TRBJ1-6; possible D gene TRBD1, 6 bases. Germline CDR1 SEHNR, CDR2 FQNEAQ (reference sequence). V gave up 5 bases and J gave up 8 bases, with 16 bases separating them. This CDR3 has 15 residues. The CDR3 is CASSPQGREHSPLHF. CDR3 sequence (DNA): TGTGCCAGCAGCCCTCAGGGGAGGGAGCATTCACCCCTCCACTTT.

This clone was recorded once. The gene calls are TRBV7-8 and TRBJ1-4; TRBD1 might be the D (5 bases). V shed 2 bases and J shed 8 bases, with 12 bases lying between them. The CDR3 has 14 residues. The germline V gene has CDR1 SGHVS and CDR2 FQNEAQ. The CDR3 loop reads CASSLWGGGEKLFF. The CDR3 DNA reads as TGTGCCAGCAGCTTATGGGGGGGTGGAGAAAAACTGTTTTTT.

This clone was counted only a few times. The chain employs TRBV6-5 and TRBJ1-1; D is unresolved. The CDR3 extends over 13 amino acids. V was cut by 0 bases and J by 3 bases, with 5 bases left in between. Per the germline V gene, CDR1 is MNHEY and CDR2 is SVGAGI. CDR3: CASSYSADTEAFF. The CDR3 DNA reads TGTGCCAGCAGTTACTCGGCCGACACTGAAGCTTTCTTT.

Here the CDR3 reads CASSLRPGGDNQPQHF. In nucleotides, the CDR3 is TGCGCCAGCAGCTTGAGACCCGGGGGTGATAATCAGCCCCAGCATTTT. J is TRBJ1-5 and V is TRBV5-1; a possible D gene is TRBD1 (5 bases). This CDR3 is built from 16 residues. V was clipped by 1 base and J by 4 bases, with 15 bases between them. Per germline, CDR1 SGHRS and CDR2 YFSETQ.

J is TRBJ2-3 and V is TRBV19; 7 bases match TRBD1. This CDR3 contains 15 residues. Trimming at V came to 7 bases and at J to 2 bases, leaving 9 bases not matched to a gene. The germline V gene has CDR1 LNHDA and CDR2 SQIVND (reference sequence). The CDR3 nucleotides are TGTGCCAGTAAGAGAGGGACAGTATACACAGATACGCAGTATTTT. Translating it yields CASKRGTVYTDTQYF. The full variable domain, rest sourced from reference TRBV19 and TRBJ2-3, is DGGITQSPKYLFRKEGQNVTLSCEQNLNHDAMYWYRQDPGQGLRLIYYSQIVNDFQKGDIAEGYSVSREKKESFPLTVTSAQKNPTAFYLCASKRGTVYTDTQYFGPGTRLTVL.

The V gene is TRBV5-5, the J gene TRBJ1-2; a possible D gene is TRBD1 (5 bases). Per the germline V gene, CDR1 is SGHKS and CDR2 is YYEKEE (reference sequence). This CDR3 is 11 amino acids long. V dropped 4 bases and J dropped 7 bases, with 8 bases sitting between them. DNA of the CDR3: TGTGCCAGCAGCGGGCAGGGTGGCTACACCTTC. It codes for CASSGQGGYTF.

The sample holds one count of this clone. J is TRBJ2-1 and V is TRBV9, with D perhaps matching TRBD1 (6 bases). Germline-derived CDR1 and CDR2 are SGDLS and YYNGEE. The CDR3 is 15 residues long. Between the trimmed V and J ends, which lost 2 bases and 1 base, there was a span of 10 bases. DNA for the CDR3: TGTGCCAGCAGCGTGACAGGTTCTTCCTACAATGAGCAGTTCTTC. It codes for CASSVTGSSYNEQFF.

This clone was observed once. The rearrangement joins TRBV11-2 to TRBJ1-1; 8 nucleotides agree with TRBD1. From germline, CDR1 is SGHAT and CDR2 FQNNGV. J was trimmed by 5 bases and V by 2 bases; bases with no gene match: 4. CDR3 length: 14 amino acids. Here the CDR3 reads CASSLTGGGTEAFF. In nucleotides, the CDR3 is TGTGCCAGCAGCTTAACAGGGGGAGGTACTGAAGCTTTCTTT.

The genes are TRBV19 and TRBJ2-3; weak D call: TRBD1 (5 bases). Germline assignment: CDR1 LNHDA and CDR2 SQIVND (reference sequence). The CDR3 is made up of 14 amino acids. Trimming cost V 9 bases and J 5 bases, with 18 bases left between them. This CDR3 is CASAQGHRVDTQYF. CDR3 nucleotide sequence: TGTGCCAGCGCCCAGGGTCACCGGGTAGATACGCAGTATTTT.

CDR3 DNA sequence: TGTGCCAGCAGCTCGGGTTCCATTCGCTCACCCCTCCACTTT. It is translated as CASSSGSIRSPLHF. The rearrangement links TRBV7-2 to TRBJ1-6, with D hard to call. The CDR3 totals 14 residues. V lost 4 bases, J lost 10 bases, and 14 bases lay in between. Germline loops: CDR1 SGHTA, CDR2 FQGNSA.

The chain couples TRBV19 to TRBJ2-6; D perhaps matches TRBD2 (5 bases). The CDR3 runs 17 residues. CDR1 and CDR2 (germline): LNHDA, SQIVND (reference sequence). V lost 1 base and J lost 0, with 10 bases in between. Written as DNA, the CDR3 is TGTGCCAGTAGTATAGCCGGACTCAGCTCTGGGGCCAACGTCCTGACTTTC. Residues: CASSIAGLSSGANVLTF.

V usage is TRBV7-8 and J usage is TRBJ1-2; no clear D gene. The CDR3 consists of 15 residues. Trimming left V 5 bases short and J 8 bases short, with 21 bases between. Per the germline V gene, CDR1 is SGHVS and CDR2 is FQNEAQ. The CDR3 nucleotides read TGTGCCAGCAGCCCGGGTGACGGTCTGGTTGGAGGCTACACCTTC. Amino acid sequence: CASSPGDGLVGGYTF.

The chain recombines TRBV5-4 with TRBJ2-7; D gene uncertain. The CDR3 spans 15 residues. Looked up from germline, CDR1 is SGHNT and CDR2 is YYREEE (reference sequence). Deletions cut 2 bases from V and 2 bases from J, with 14 bases between. In nucleotides, the CDR3 is TGTGCCAGCAGCTTTGGTGCGGAAAGTACCTACGAGCAGTACGTC. Translation gives CASSFGAESTYEQYV.

The count of this clone is one. The CDR3 sequence: CASSQDGPGELFF. The CDR3 nucleotides read TGTGCCAGCAGCCAAGATGGCCCCGGGGAGCTGTTTTTT. The rearrangement links TRBV4-2 to TRBJ2-2; no clear D gene. Germline V gene data show CDR1 as LGHNA and CDR2 as YNFKEQ. Trimming stripped 0 bases from V and 6 bases from J, with 5 bases between. This CDR3 region has 13 residues.

This rearrangement joins TRBV7-6 to TRBJ1-6, with 8 bases matching TRBD1. V shed 5 bases, J shed 8 bases, and the junction held 11 bases outside the gene matches. Germline-derived CDR1 and CDR2 are SGHVS and FNYEAQ. This CDR3 contains 16 residues. This CDR3 is CASSPRTGLGYSPLHF. DNA for the CDR3: TGTGCCAGCAGCCCCCGGACAGGGTTAGGGTATTCACCCCTCCACTTT.

The chain employs TRBV27 and TRBJ1-6; TRBD1 matches at 7 bases. CDR3 length: 15 amino acids. Germline V gives CDR1 MNHEY, CDR2 SMNVEV (reference sequence). V dropped 4 bases and J dropped 7; count of bases not matched to a gene: 7. CDR3 loop: CASSWQGGVNSPLHF. In DNA, the CDR3 is TGTGCCAGCAGTTGGCAGGGGGGTGTGAATTCACCCCTCCACTTT.

J is TRBJ2-5 and V is TRBV5-1, with D possibly being TRBD2 (5 bases). The CDR3 is 16 amino acids. Germline loops: CDR1 SGHRS, CDR2 YFSETQ. V lost 0 bases, J lost 1 base, and 13 bases lay in between. This CDR3 reads CASSLGPIAPQETQYF. The CDR3 DNA follows: TGCGCCAGCAGCTTGGGACCAATAGCGCCCCAAGAGACCCAGTACTTC.

The chain employs TRBV5-1 and TRBJ1-2; D unresolved. Germline V gene lookup returns CDR1 SGHRS and CDR2 YFSETQ. Trimming took off 2 bases at V and 4 bases at J, with 9 bases between the two ends. The CDR3 contains 13 residues. The CDR3 here is CASSLVQPYGYTF. As DNA, the CDR3 is TGCGCCAGCAGCTTAGTACAGCCCTATGGCTACACCTTC.

The genes are TRBV5-1 and TRBJ2-3; TRBD1 is a possible D gene (6 bases). The V end was cut by 4 bases, the J end by 6 bases, with 15 bases between. Germline-derived CDR1 and CDR2 are SGHRS and YFSETQ. The CDR3 has 14 residues. The DNA of the CDR3 is TGCGCCAGCAGCAAGACAGGAGTTAGGGATACGCAGTATTTT. Protein product: CASSKTGVRDTQYF. The full variable domain, completed using reference TRBV5-1 and TRBJ2-3, is KAGVTQTPRYLIKTRGQQVTLSCSPISGHRSVSWYQQTPGQGLQFLFEYFSETQRNKGNFPGRFSGRQFSNSRSEMNVSTLELGDSALYLCASSKTGVRDTQYFGPGTRLTVL.

This chain links TRBV7-9 with TRBJ1-4; TRBD1 matches at 10 bases. There are 15 residues in the CDR3. The germline V gene encodes CDR1 SEHNR and CDR2 FQNEAQ (reference sequence). V was clipped by 5 bases and J by 7 bases; unmatched bases: 7. This CDR3 is CASSETGQGTEKLFF. The CDR3 nucleotides are TGTGCCAGCAGCGAGACGGGACAGGGGACTGAAAAACTGTTTTTT.